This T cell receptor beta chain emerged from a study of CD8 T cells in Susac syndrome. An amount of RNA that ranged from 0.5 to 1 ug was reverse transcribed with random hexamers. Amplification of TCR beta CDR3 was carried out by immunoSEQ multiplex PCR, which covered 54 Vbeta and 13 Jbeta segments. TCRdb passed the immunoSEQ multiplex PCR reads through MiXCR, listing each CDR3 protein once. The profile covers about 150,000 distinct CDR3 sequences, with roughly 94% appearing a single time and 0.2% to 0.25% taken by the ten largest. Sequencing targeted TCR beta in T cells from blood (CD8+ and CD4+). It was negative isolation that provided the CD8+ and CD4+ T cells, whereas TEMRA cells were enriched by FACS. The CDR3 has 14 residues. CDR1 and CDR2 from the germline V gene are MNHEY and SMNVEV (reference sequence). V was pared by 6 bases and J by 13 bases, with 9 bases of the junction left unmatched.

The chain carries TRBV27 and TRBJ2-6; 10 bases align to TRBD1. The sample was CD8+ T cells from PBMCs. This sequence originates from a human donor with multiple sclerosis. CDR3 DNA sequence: TGTGCCAGCAGATCGCCGGGACAGGGGCGGGTCCTGACTTTC. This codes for CASRSPGQGRVLTF.